The rows below give T cell receptor beta chains drawn from one sample of a study of spatial heterogeneity in lung cancer. One entry per CDR3 protein, called by TCRdb with MiXCR from the 5' RACE reads. The data hold more than 7,500 distinct CDR3 sequences, with 4% to 5.5% observed a single time. Source: PBMCs, taken at surgery. The receptors stem from a male donor with early-stage non-small cell lung cancer. The conserved cysteine and the conserved F or W are not part of the CDR3 here. D genes are given only for firm matches.

v_gene | d_gene | CDR3aa
TRBV7-9 | TRBD1 | ASSLGVGTESEYGYT
TRBV7-9 | TRBD1 | ASSRDRGNEAF
TRBV20-1 | - | SAITAGVTYNEQF
TRBV11-2 | - | ASSSMPTNQPQH
TRBV5-1 | - | ASSPAPRGHGYT
TRBV6-6 | TRBD1 | ASSSYMDRVGYEQY
TRBV7-9 | - | ASSPVGPLDIQY
TRBV2 | TRBD1 | ASRDRGPAEQY
TRBV5-5 | - | ASSFGGPGTGELF
TRBV5-1 | TRBD1 | ASSIGDQGDREQF
TRBV2 | - | ASTRESNYGYT
TRBV4-1 | TRBD1 | ASSLGTGTDTQY
TRBV4-1 | TRBD1 | ASSQPRPGGKDGYT
TRBV20-1 | - | SARAVHSGNTIY
TRBV18 | - | ASSPPHNEQF
TRBV28 | TRBD1 | ASSLWDRTNVLT
TRBV3-1 | - | ASSQDFEQY
TRBV4-1 | - | ASSPTGLTYEQY
TRBV2 | TRBD1 | ASRHRTGDNEKLF
TRBV24-1 | - | ATSGVLGSPLH
TRBV6-6 | - | ASSYQGPLSQETQY
TRBV7-9 | - | ASSPSDRTLF
TRBV20-1 | - | SARVGSRGTEAF
TRBV6-5 | - | ASSPRRFTGYT
TRBV6-4 | TRBD2 | ASSDSTSGGTDTQY
TRBV7-8 | - | ASSSRPGGYGYT
TRBV6-1 | - | ASSTSSFSEKLF
TRBV5-1 | TRBD1 | ASSLLGQATDTQY
TRBV6-5 | TRBD2 | ASSGSSEWRGALNTQY
TRBV20-1 | TRBD2 | SARDPFGGLAEETQY
TRBV21-1 | - | ASSKGAITDTQY
TRBV27 | - | ASSFDSNYGYT
TRBV28 | - | ASSAYNEQF
TRBV28 | - | ASRLFGSLSSYNEQF
TRBV7-6 | - | ASSLAGGRSYNEQF
TRBV7-9 | TRBD1 | ASSSAWGQGAGGYT
TRBV6-5 | - | ASQNGVSNTEAF
TRBV27 | - | ASSFDRDQPQH
TRBV3-1 | TRBD2 | ASSPLDGAGDIQY
TRBV5-6 | TRBD1 | ASSSGQAYGYT
TRBV10-1 | - | ASSRTPNRETQY
TRBV18 | - | ASSPLGLGEQF
TRBV5-1 | - | ASSIGSETQY
TRBV12-3/TRBV12-4 | - | ASSFAGVDQPQH
TRBV19 | TRBD1 | ASTPLTGGSDTQY
TRBV11-2 | - | ASSSLEAVGAQY
TRBV11-2 | - | ASSGLRGRREKLF
TRBV7-2 | - | ASSYTAMNTEAF
TRBV6-2/TRBV6-3 | TRBD1 | ASSSDPGQGPIYNQPRH
TRBV4-1 | - | ASSLQPGPGELF
TRBV10-2 | - | ASSWVARTDTQY
TRBV6-1 | - | ASAVDPYNQPQH
TRBV5-1 | TRBD1 | ASSLEGQDRQAF
TRBV3-1 | - | ASSPHPGAYEQY
TRBV20-1 | - | SATPPWLPETQY
TRBV20-1 | - | SAREFGDTQY
TRBV4-3 | - | ASSRTRDSPLH
TRBV29-1 | TRBD2 | SVEGLAGVSSYNEQF
TRBV5-1 | - | ASSLKRSGEQF
TRBV28 | - | ASSLQAASPLH